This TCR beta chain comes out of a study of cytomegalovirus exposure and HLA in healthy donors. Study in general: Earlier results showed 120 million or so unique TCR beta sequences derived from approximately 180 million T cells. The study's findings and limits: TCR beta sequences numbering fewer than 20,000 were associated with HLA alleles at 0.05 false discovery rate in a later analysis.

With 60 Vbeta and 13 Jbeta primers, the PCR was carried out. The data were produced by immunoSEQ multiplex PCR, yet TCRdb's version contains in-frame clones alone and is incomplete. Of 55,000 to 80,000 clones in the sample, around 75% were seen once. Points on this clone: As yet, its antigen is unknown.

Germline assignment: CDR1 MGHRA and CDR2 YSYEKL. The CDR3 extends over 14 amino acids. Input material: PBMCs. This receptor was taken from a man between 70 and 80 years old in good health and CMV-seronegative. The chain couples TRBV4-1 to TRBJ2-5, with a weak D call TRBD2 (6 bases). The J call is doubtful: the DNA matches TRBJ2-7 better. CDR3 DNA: TGCGCCAGCAGCCAAGTTACTAGCCTCTCCGAGCAGTACTTC. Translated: CASSQVTSLSEQYF.